This T cell receptor beta chain appears in the sequencing data of a study of T cell responses to AZD1222 COVID-19 vaccine. Study outcomes and limitations: Targeting of unmutated variant regions was reportedly seen in nearly half of spike-specific TCRs. Spike-specific TCR breadth and depth were elevated following two AZD1222 doses.

Concerning this clone itself: No antigen is known for it.

Method: immunoSEQ multiplex PCR; TCRdb's copy keeps in-frame clones and lacks some. Of around 59,000 clones listed, roughly nine tenths are singletons. The TCR was taken from an adult who received the AZD1222 COVID-19 vaccine. Specimen: peripheral blood, collected 28 days after the second AZD1222 dose.

The CDR3 loop is CASSTPGLASSYNEQFF. CDR3 DNA sequence: TGTGCCAGTAGTACGCCGGGACTAGCGAGCTCCTACAATGAGCAGTTCTTC. The chain recombines TRBV19 with TRBJ2-1; TRBD2 aligns across 10 bases. J was trimmed by 0 bases and V by 4 bases; bases with no gene match: 6. The CDR3 runs to 17 residues. The V gene's germline CDR1 is LNHDA and CDR2 SQIVND (reference sequence).